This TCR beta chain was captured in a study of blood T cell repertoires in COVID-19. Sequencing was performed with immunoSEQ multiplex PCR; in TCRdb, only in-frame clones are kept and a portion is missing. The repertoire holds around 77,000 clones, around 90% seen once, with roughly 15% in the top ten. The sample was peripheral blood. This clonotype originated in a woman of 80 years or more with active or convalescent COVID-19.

CDR3 region: CASGFMRSSFSGELFF. CDR3 coding DNA: TGTGCTAGTGGTTTCATGCGTAGTAGTTTCTCCGGGGAGCTGTTTTTT. V gene TRBV12-5 combines with J gene TRBJ2-2, with no clear D. The CDR3 has 16 residues. Trimming shortened V by 3 bases and J by 6 bases, and 17 bases separated the two germline ends. CDR1 and CDR2 from the germline V gene are LGHNT and FRNRAP. Full variable domain (outside the CDR3, taken from reference TRBV12-5 and TRBJ2-2): DARVTQTPRHKVTEMGQEVTMRCQPILGHNTVFWYRQTMMQGLELLAYFRNRAPLDDSGMPKDRFSAEMPDATLATLKIQPSEPRDSAVYFCASGFMRSSFSGELFFGEGSRLTVL.